Following are 9 T cell receptor beta chains from one sample sequenced in a study of OX40 agonist ivuxolimab in advanced cancers. Sequenced by immunoSEQ multiplex PCR; TCRdb stores in-frame clones only, minus some. Of 45,000 to 55,000 clones in the sample, roughly 84% were seen once. This specimen was CD4+ or CD8+ T cells sorted from blood, taken in a trial of the OX40 agonist ivuxolimab. The receptor set was obtained from an adult with an advanced solid tumor such as melanoma, head and neck, liver or kidney cancer.

A few counts support this clone. The gene calls are TRBV18 and TRBJ1-1; D call uncertain. The CDR3 contains 13 residues. Trimming removed 2 bases at V and 1 base at J, with 5 bases between. Germline V lookup: CDR1 KGHSH, CDR2 LQKENI. CDR3 bases: TGTGCCAGCTCACCATGGCAGAACACTGAAGCTTTCTTT. Encoded protein: CASSPWQNTEAFF.

The chain employs TRBV28 and TRBJ2-3, with D hard to call. Trimming stripped 7 bases from V and 3 bases from J, with 11 bases between. Germline assignment: CDR1 MDHEN and CDR2 SYDVKM. The CDR3 runs to 13 residues. CDR3 region: CASTRGETDTQYF. In DNA, the CDR3 is TGTGCCAGCACCCGCGGAGAGACAGATACGCAGTATTTT. The variable domain in full, with the rest retrieved from reference TRBV28 and TRBJ2-3, is DVKVTQSSRYLVKRTGEKVFLECVQDMDHENMFWYRQDPGLGLRLIYFSYDVKMKEKGDIPEGYSVSREKKERFSLILESASTNQTSMYLCASTRGETDTQYFGPGTRLTVL.

The chain is built from TRBV5-6 and TRBJ2-4; 7 bases line up with TRBD1. CDR1 SGHDT and CDR2 YYEEEE come from the germline V gene. Trimming took 6 bases from V and 5 from J; bases not matched to a gene: 5. The CDR3 covers 13 residues. In DNA form, the CDR3 reads TGTGCCAGCACCCGAGGGACAGAAAACATTCAGTACTTC. Its protein is CASTRGTENIQYF.

The gene calls are TRBV27 and TRBJ1-6; D gene uncertain. Germline V gene lookup returns CDR1 MNHEY and CDR2 SMNVEV (reference sequence). The CDR3 has 13 amino acids. V lost 7 bases and J lost 7, with 11 bases in between. The DNA for the CDR3 is TGTGCCAGCACCCTAGACAAGAATTCACCCCTCCACTTT. Translation: CASTLDKNSPLHF.

This CDR3 reads CASSSSYEQYF. In DNA, the CDR3 is TGTGCCAGCAGTTCCTCCTACGAGCAGTACTTC. The chain carries TRBV28 and TRBJ2-7; D uncertain. The V end lost 4 bases, the J end lost 0 bases, and 1 base lay between the germline ends. Germline-derived CDR1 and CDR2 are MDHEN and SYDVKM. The CDR3 is 11 amino acids.

This clone has only a few counts. V gene TRBV28 combines with J gene TRBJ2-7; perhaps TRBD1 as D (5 bases). Germline V CDR1 and CDR2: MDHEN, SYDVKM. The CDR3 is 14 amino acids. V was clipped by 2 bases and J by 4 bases, with 12 bases between them. CDR3 residues: CASSLVTGYYEQYF. In DNA form, the CDR3 reads TGTGCCAGCAGTTTAGTAACAGGTTATTACGAGCAGTACTTC.

V gene TRBV5-4 combines with J gene TRBJ2-3; D call uncertain. The CDR3 is 13 residues long. V was clipped by 4 bases and J by 0 bases, with 6 bases between them. CDR1 and CDR2 (germline): SGHNT, YYREEE (reference sequence). CDR3 protein: CASSPGSTDTQYF. The CDR3 region has the DNA TGTGCCAGCAGCCCTGGGAGCACAGATACGCAGTATTTT.

The V gene is TRBV19, the J gene TRBJ2-5, with D maybe TRBD2 (5 bases). V dropped 9 bases and J dropped 5 bases, with 16 bases sitting between them. CDR1 and CDR2 (germline): LNHDA, SQIVND (reference sequence). The CDR3 totals 13 residues. DNA of the CDR3: TGTGCCAGCGGGGTACCCGCCGTGGAGACCCAGTACTTC. Its translation is CASGVPAVETQYF.

This clone was observed a few times. V usage is TRBV9 and J usage is TRBJ2-2; TRBD1 might be the D (6 bases). The CDR3 covers 15 residues. Germline CDR1 reads SGDLS; CDR2 reads YYNGEE. Trimming shortened V by 3 bases and J by 5 bases, and 14 bases separated the two germline ends. As DNA, the CDR3 is TGTGCCAGCAGCGCCCTTTTCACAGGGACCGGGGAGCTGTTTTTT. Its protein product is CASSALFTGTGELFF.